Below, 9 T cell receptor beta chains from the same sample are listed, as sequenced in a study of shared T cell receptors in the human thymus. The table came from immunoSEQ multiplex PCR; TCRdb's copy has only in-frame clones and leaves some out. The sample lists some 640,000 clones; over 75% were seen once. In addition, the sample was reused for a study of human thymus T cells.

Sequenced: thymocytes. The receptors come from a boy younger than two with a congenital heart defect.

The table lists this clone with a count of one. The rearrangement joins TRBV5-4 to TRBJ2-7; maybe TRBD2 (6 bases). This CDR3 comprises 14 residues. Germline V gene data show CDR1 as SGHNT and CDR2 as YYREEE (reference sequence). With 4 bases removed from V and 2 bases from J, the gap between germline ends came to 13 bases. The CDR3 region is CASSPRAGTYEQYF. The CDR3 region has the DNA TGTGCCAGCAGCCCCCGTGCGGGAACCTACGAGCAGTACTTC.

CDR3 bases: TGCGCCAGCAGCCCCACGGGACAGACCTACAATGAGCAGTTCTTC. This translates into CASSPTGQTYNEQFF. The chain couples TRBV5-1 to TRBJ2-1, with TRBD1 matching 7 bases. CDR3 length: 15 residues. The trim removed 4 bases at V and 2 bases at J, leaving 6 bases unmatched. Germline lookup yields CDR1 SGHRS and CDR2 YFSETQ.

V usage is TRBV28 and J usage is TRBJ2-3; 8 bases line up with TRBD2. The CDR3 sequence is 15 residues long. Germline-derived CDR1 and CDR2 are MDHEN and SYDVKM. The V segment lost 3 bases and the J segment 4 bases; nucleotides outside the gene matches: 6. CDR3 DNA sequence: TGTGCCAGCAGTTTTAGAGCGGGAGACTCAGATACGCAGTATTTT. Amino acid sequence: CASSFRAGDSDTQYF. The entire variable domain, with the rest obtained from reference TRBV28 and TRBJ2-3, is as follows: DVKVTQSSRYLVKRTGEKVFLECVQDMDHENMFWYRQDPGLGLRLIYFSYDVKMKEKGDIPEGYSVSREKKERFSLILESASTNQTSMYLCASSFRAGDSDTQYFGPGTRLTVL.

The chain joins TRBV29-1 to TRBJ1-1; 7 bases agree with TRBD1. CDR1 is SQVTM and CDR2 is ANQGSEA in the germline V gene. Trimming cost V 6 bases and J 2 bases; bases outside gene matches: 18. The length of the CDR3 is 17 residues. Here the CDR3 DNA reads TGCAGCGTCTACCTACTTAGTCCGGGACAGAAAAACACTGAAGCTTTCTTT. This sequence encodes CSVYLLSPGQKNTEAFF. The full variable domain, its missing parts supplied by reference TRBV29-1 and TRBJ1-1, is SAVISQKPSRDICQRGTSLTIQCQVDSQVTMMFWYRQQPGQSLTLIATANQGSEATYESGFVIDKFPISRPNLTFSTLTVSNMSPEDSSIYLCSVYLLSPGQKNTEAFFGQGTRLTVV.

V gene TRBV28 combines with J gene TRBJ2-2; TRBD2 agrees at 9 bases. The CDR3 is made up of 15 amino acids. J lost 5 bases, V lost 3 bases, and 4 bases had no gene match. CDR1 is MDHEN and CDR2 is SYDVKM in the germline V gene. This CDR3 is CASSFSGSGTGELFF. In DNA, the CDR3 is TGTGCCAGCAGTTTTAGCGGGAGTGGAACCGGGGAGCTGTTTTTT.

A remark on this clone: Other DNA sequences from this sample encode an identical CDR3 as well. This rearrangement joins TRBV4-1 to TRBJ1-6; 10 bases align to TRBD1. V shed 0 bases, J shed 7 bases, and the junction held 6 bases outside the gene matches. This CDR3 has 17 residues. Germline V lookup: CDR1 MGHRA, CDR2 YSYEKL. The CDR3 DNA is TGCGCCAGCAGCCAAGAAGACAGGGGGCGTTTCAATTCACCCCTCCACTTT. Translating gives CASSQEDRGRFNSPLHF.

The chain carries TRBV15 and TRBJ2-7; no definite D call. V lost 1 base to trimming and J lost 0 bases, with 4 bases between them. This CDR3 is built from 13 residues. CDR1 is LNHNV, CDR2 YYDKDF, per germline (reference sequence). CDR3 sequence (DNA): TGTGCCACCAGCAGAGGAGTCTCCTACGAGCAGTACTTC. Translating it yields CATSRGVSYEQYF.

This clone has more than one count but fewer than ten. The V and J genes are TRBV28 and TRBJ2-2, with D tentatively TRBD1 (5 bases). V lost 8 bases and J 5 bases, leaving 18 bases between the germline ends. Germline-derived CDR1 and CDR2 are MDHEN and SYDVKM. This CDR3 has 15 residues. The CDR3 protein is CASHSKGARTGELFF. For the CDR3, the DNA is TGTGCCAGCCATTCGAAAGGGGCGAGGACCGGGGAGCTGTTTTTT. Full variable domain (rest looked up from reference TRBV28 and TRBJ2-2): DVKVTQSSRYLVKRTGEKVFLECVQDMDHENMFWYRQDPGLGLRLIYFSYDVKMKEKGDIPEGYSVSREKKERFSLILESASTNQTSMYLCASHSKGARTGELFFGEGSRLTVL.

CDR3 in amino acids: CASSQNQGPKPNSYNEQFF. The CDR3 DNA is TGCGCCAGCAGCCAAAACCAGGGTCCCAAGCCAAACTCCTACAATGAGCAGTTCTTC. This rearrangement joins TRBV10-2 to TRBJ2-1, with D possibly TRBD1 on 5 matching bases. The CDR3 is 19 amino acids. V lost 6 bases to trimming and J lost 0 bases, with 24 bases between them. CDR1 WSHSY and CDR2 SAAADI come from the germline V gene.